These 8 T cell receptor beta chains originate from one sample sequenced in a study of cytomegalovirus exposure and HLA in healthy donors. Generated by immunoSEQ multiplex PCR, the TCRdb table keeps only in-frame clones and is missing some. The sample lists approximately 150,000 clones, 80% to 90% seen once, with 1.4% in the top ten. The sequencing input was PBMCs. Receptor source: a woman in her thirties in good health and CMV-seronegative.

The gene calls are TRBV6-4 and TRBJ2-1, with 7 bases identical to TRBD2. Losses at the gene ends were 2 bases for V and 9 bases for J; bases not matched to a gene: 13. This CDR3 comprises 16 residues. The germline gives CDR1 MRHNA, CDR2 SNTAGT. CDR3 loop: CASSDEGAGDYGEQFF. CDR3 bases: TGTGCCAGCAGTGACGAAGGGGCGGGGGACTACGGTGAGCAGTTCTTC.

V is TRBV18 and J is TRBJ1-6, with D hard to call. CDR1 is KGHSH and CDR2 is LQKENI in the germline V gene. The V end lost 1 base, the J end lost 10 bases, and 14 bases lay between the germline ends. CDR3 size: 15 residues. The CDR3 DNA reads TGTGCCAGCTCACCACAGATTTCAGAACAGTCACCCCTCCACTTT. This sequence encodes CASSPQISEQSPLHF.

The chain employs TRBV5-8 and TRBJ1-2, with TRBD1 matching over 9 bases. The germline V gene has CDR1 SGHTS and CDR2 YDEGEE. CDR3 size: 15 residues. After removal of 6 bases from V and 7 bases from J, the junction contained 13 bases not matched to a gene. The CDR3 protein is CASNWGTGTGLGYTF. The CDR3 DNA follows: TGTGCCAGCAACTGGGGGACGGGGACAGGGCTTGGCTACACCTTC.

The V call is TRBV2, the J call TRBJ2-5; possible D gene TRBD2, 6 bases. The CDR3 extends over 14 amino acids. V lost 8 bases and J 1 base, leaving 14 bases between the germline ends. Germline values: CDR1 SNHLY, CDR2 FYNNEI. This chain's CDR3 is CASGKTGGQETQYF. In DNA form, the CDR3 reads TGTGCCAGCGGGAAGACCGGGGGCCAAGAGACCCAGTACTTC.

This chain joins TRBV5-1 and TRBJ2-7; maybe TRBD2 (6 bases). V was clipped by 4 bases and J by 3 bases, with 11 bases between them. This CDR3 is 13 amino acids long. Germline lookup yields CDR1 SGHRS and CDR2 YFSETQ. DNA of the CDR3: TGCGCCAGCAGCCTCGGGGGATACTACGAGCAGTACTTC. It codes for CASSLGGYYEQYF. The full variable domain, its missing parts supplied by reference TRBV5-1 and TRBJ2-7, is KAGVTQTPRYLIKTRGQQVTLSCSPISGHRSVSWYQQTPGQGLQFLFEYFSETQRNKGNFPGRFSGRQFSNSRSEMNVSTLELGDSALYLCASSLGGYYEQYFGPGTRLTVT.

CDR3 DNA: TGTGCCAGCAGTCCGGGGATCGGGCCTGGAAACACCATATATTTT. This sequence encodes CASSPGIGPGNTIYF. The chain joins TRBV6-5 to TRBJ1-3; unclear D gene. V was cut by 5 bases and J by 2 bases, with 13 bases left in between. CDR1 and CDR2 from the germline V gene are MNHEY and SVGAGI. This CDR3 contains 15 residues.

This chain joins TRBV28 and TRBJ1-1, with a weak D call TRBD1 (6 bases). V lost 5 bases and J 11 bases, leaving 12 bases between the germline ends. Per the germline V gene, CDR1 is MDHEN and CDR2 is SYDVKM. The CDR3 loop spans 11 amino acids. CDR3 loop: CASSRGQMAFF. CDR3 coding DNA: TGTGCCAGCAGTCGAGGACAGATGGCTTTCTTT.

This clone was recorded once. As DNA, the CDR3 is TGTGCCAGCAGCTCATGGACCGGGAACGGCTATGGCTACACCTTC. Its protein product is CASSSWTGNGYGYTF. V is TRBV5-6 and J is TRBJ1-2; D unresolved. CDR1 is SGHDT, CDR2 YYEEEE, per germline. There are 15 residues in the CDR3. The V end was cut by 3 bases, the J end by 4 bases, with 16 bases between. Together with reference TRBV5-6 and TRBJ1-2, the CDR3 gives the full variable domain: DAGVTQSPTHLIKTRGQQVTLRCSPKSGHDTVSWYQQALGQGPQFIFQYYEEEERQRGNFPDRFSGHQFPNYSSELNVNALLLGDSALYLCASSSWTGNGYGYTFGSGTRLTVV.